A single sample is the source of the 20 T cell receptor beta chains below, sequenced in a study of T cells in Graves' hyperthyroidism and ophthalmopathy. TCR beta CDR3 sequences were amplified from RNA transcripts. The TCR CDR3 first-round RT-PCR relied on the HTBI primer set. MiXCR, run by TCRdb on the multiplex PCR reads, gives a single entry per CDR3 protein. The table records fewer than 350,000 distinct CDR3 sequences, more than 10% of them present only once. The material sequenced was blood. The receptors derive from a woman aged 25 to 39 with Graves' hyperthyroidism that later progressed to Graves' ophthalmopathy.

In its sample, this clonotype was seen many times. CDR3 DNA sequence: TGCGCCAGCAGCCAAAGCCCTTGGGACAGAGCGGAGACGAACACTGAAGCTTTCTTT. Its protein product is CASSQSPWDRAETNTEAFF. The chain carries TRBV4-1 and TRBJ1-1, with 7 bases lining up with TRBD1. Trimming removed 2 bases from V and 1 base from J; junction bases left unmatched: 16. Germline V CDR1 and CDR2: MGHRA, YSYEKL. The CDR3 covers 19 residues.

A few counts support this clonotype. The chain combines TRBV6-1 with TRBJ2-1, with 14 bases that match TRBD2. The CDR3 is 19 amino acids. CDR1 is MNHNS and CDR2 is SASEGT in the germline V gene. V was pared by 3 bases and J by 10 bases, with 17 bases of the junction left unmatched. CDR3 sequence: CASSDNTGLAGGFWGEQFF. The CDR3 DNA reads TGTGCCAGCAGTGATAATACTGGACTAGCGGGAGGTTTTTGGGGGGAGCAGTTCTTC.

As regards this clonotype: A much larger clone differs from this one at a single base, so this may be a read error. The chain employs TRBV27 and TRBJ2-7, with 8 bases that match TRBD2. Trimming at V came to 4 bases and at J to 0 bases, leaving 5 bases not matched to a gene. Looked up from germline, CDR1 is MNHEY and CDR2 is SMNVEV (reference sequence). This CDR3 contains 15 residues. CDR3 amino acids: CASSYDGGDSYEQYF. CDR3 DNA sequence: TGTGCCAGCAGTTATGACGGGGGGGACTCCTACGAGCAGTACTTC.

This clonotype was counted ten times or more. V is TRBV20-1 and J is TRBJ2-6; D unresolved. Trimming shortened V by 0 bases and J by 2 bases, and 8 bases separated the two germline ends. CDR3 length: 15 residues. Germline V gene lookup returns CDR1 DFQATT and CDR2 SNEGSKA (reference sequence). CDR3 amino acids: CSARDRVTGANVLTF. CDR3 DNA sequence: TGCAGTGCTAGAGATCGAGTCACTGGGGCCAACGTCCTGACTTTC.

This clonotype was counted at least ten times. For the CDR3, the DNA is TGTGCCAGCAGCGGGAGGATGGGAGGCTACACCTTC. The encoded protein is CASSGRMGGYTF. The chain links TRBV5-6 to TRBJ1-2; D unresolved. CDR1 SGHDT and CDR2 YYEEEE come from the germline V gene. V was trimmed by 4 bases and J by 8 bases, leaving 12 bases between them. The CDR3 sequence is 12 residues long.

There are many counts of this clonotype. The chain is built from TRBV6-6 and TRBJ1-2, with D tentatively TRBD1 (6 bases). Trimming removed 2 bases at V and 0 bases at J, with 10 bases between. Germline CDR1 and CDR2: MNHNY and SVGAGI (reference sequence). The CDR3 runs 15 residues. The CDR3 here is CASSYLGQANYGYTF. As DNA, the CDR3 is TGTGCCAGCAGTTACCTGGGACAAGCTAACTATGGCTACACCTTC.

There are a few counts of this clonotype. V gene TRBV10-3 combines with J gene TRBJ2-1; 8 bases align to TRBD2. Germline V gives CDR1 ENHRY, CDR2 SYGVKD. Unmatched junction bases numbered 5, after V lost 2 bases and J lost 11 bases. This CDR3 has 13 amino acids. The CDR3 loop is CAISEGSGAKQFF. The CDR3 DNA reads TGTGCCATCAGTGAGGGTAGCGGGGCAAAGCAGTTCTTC.

This clonotype was seen repeatedly, ten times or more. This chain joins TRBV7-8 and TRBJ2-7; the match to TRBD2 covers 14 bases. This CDR3 has 17 amino acids. V shed 4 bases, J shed 4 bases, and the junction held 9 bases outside the gene matches. Germline values: CDR1 SGHVS, CDR2 FQNEAQ. CDR3 residues: CASSYQTGLAGGYEQYF. CDR3 sequence (DNA): TGTGCCAGCAGCTACCAAACCGGACTAGCGGGAGGTTACGAGCAGTACTTC.

This clonotype came up many times. This rearrangement joins TRBV7-2 to TRBJ2-3; 8 nucleotides line up with TRBD2. This CDR3 has 16 amino acids. The germline CDR1 and CDR2 sequences are SGHTA and FQGNSA. J gave up 7 bases and V 2 bases, and 11 bases lay outside the gene matches. The CDR3 DNA sequence: TGTGCCAGCAGCTTAAAGCCGGGAGGGCCCCCTAATACGCAGTATTTT. This codes for CASSLKPGGPPNTQYF.

Many counts were recorded for this clonotype. V is TRBV27 and J is TRBJ2-4; D perhaps matches TRBD1 (6 bases). V was clipped by 4 bases and J by 0 bases, with 16 bases between them. The CDR3 extends over 17 amino acids. Germline V gene sequence: CDR1 MNHEY, CDR2 SMNVEV (reference sequence). CDR3: CASSYSGRGGAKNIQYF. The CDR3 DNA sequence: TGTGCCAGCAGTTACTCAGGGAGAGGGGGAGCCAAAAACATTCAGTACTTC.

Details on this clonotype: A read error may explain this, as a much larger clone is one base away. J is TRBJ2-1 and V is TRBV4-1; D is ambiguous. The CDR3 is 15 residues long. Germline values: CDR1 MGHRA, CDR2 YSYEKL. This CDR3 is CTSSQGFVLGNEQFF. The CDR3 coding sequence is TGCACCAGCAGCCAAGGATTCGTTCTTGGGAATGAGCAGTTCTTC.

The chain is built from TRBV19 and TRBJ2-2, with D possibly being TRBD1 (6 bases). With 10 bases removed from V and 3 bases from J, the gap between germline ends came to 9 bases. The CDR3 loop spans 12 amino acids. Germline CDR1 LNHDA, CDR2 SQIVND (reference sequence). The CDR3 protein is CATGEYTGELFF. The CDR3 bases are TGTGCCACAGGGGAGTACACCGGGGAGCTGTTTTTT.

Details on this clonotype: A much larger clone lies a single base off, so this may be a read error. The V gene is TRBV30, the J gene TRBJ2-1; possible D gene TRBD2, 6 bases. Germline CDR1 reads GTSNPN; CDR2 reads SVGIG (reference sequence). Trimming removed 8 bases at V and 4 bases at J, with 18 bases between. CDR3 length: 14 amino acids. In DNA, the CDR3 is TGTGCCCGGAACCGGGACTCGCTATACAATGAGCAGTTCTTC. Amino acid sequence: CARNRDSLYNEQFF.

V usage is TRBV27 and J usage is TRBJ2-1, with D perhaps TRBD2 (6 bases). Looked up from germline, CDR1 is MNHEY and CDR2 is SMNVEV (reference sequence). V lost 3 bases and J 10 bases, leaving 16 bases between the germline ends. The CDR3 is 14 amino acids. CDR3 in amino acids: CASSFTAGSPEQFF. In DNA form, the CDR3 reads TGTGCCAGCAGTTTCACAGCCGGGAGCCCCGAGCAGTTCTTC.

At least ten counts were recorded for this clonotype. This chain connects TRBV2 to TRBJ2-3, with no clear D. This CDR3 comprises 12 residues. V dropped 3 bases and J dropped 7 bases, with 8 bases sitting between them. Germline lookup yields CDR1 SNHLY and CDR2 FYNNEI. This CDR3 is CASSDGLNTQYF. CDR3 nucleotide sequence: TGTGCCAGCAGTGACGGGTTGAATACGCAGTATTTT.

The chain combines TRBV30 with TRBJ1-5; D is uncertain. In germline, CDR1 is GTSNPN, CDR2 SVGIG (reference sequence). The CDR3 loop spans 13 amino acids. The V gene lost 3 bases and the J gene lost 4 bases, with 10 bases spanning the gap. The CDR3 reads CAWSAAANQPQHF. The DNA of the CDR3 is TGTGCCTGGAGCGCGGCCGCGAATCAGCCCCAGCATTTT.

The table lists this clonotype with many counts. The V gene is TRBV7-9, the J gene TRBJ2-1; 10 bases agree with TRBD2. J was trimmed by 3 bases and V by 4 bases; bases with no gene match: 9. The V gene's germline CDR1 is SEHNR and CDR2 FQNEAQ (reference sequence). This CDR3 is 17 amino acids long. The CDR3 here is CASSSQGLADNYNEQFF. The CDR3 DNA follows: TGTGCCAGCAGCTCGCAAGGACTAGCGGACAACTACAATGAGCAGTTCTTC.

This clonotype was seen at least ten times. This sequence joins TRBV20-1 and TRBJ2-5; no clear D gene. Looked up from germline, CDR1 is DFQATT and CDR2 is SNEGSKA (reference sequence). The germline V and J ends were trimmed by 3 bases and 7 bases, with 21 bases remaining between them. CDR3 length equals 15 residues. The CDR3 DNA reads as TGCAGTGCTAGGTATCCGGGCCTCACTACGGCGACCCAGTACTTC. Its protein product is CSARYPGLTTATQYF.

This chain connects TRBV7-3 to TRBJ2-5; 8 bases are shared with TRBD2. J gave up 2 bases and V 5 bases, and 4 bases lay outside the gene matches. The CDR3 length is 14 residues. Per germline, CDR1 SGHTA and CDR2 FQGTGA. The CDR3 loop is CASSPGGGQETQYF. The CDR3 nucleotides are TGTGCCAGCAGCCCCGGGGGGGGGCAAGAGACCCAGTACTTC.

This clonotype was counted at least ten times. The chain links TRBV7-8 to TRBJ2-1; D remains unclear. Germline V gives CDR1 SGHVS, CDR2 FQNEAQ. The CDR3 contains 15 residues. The V and J ends lost 3 bases and 8 bases respectively, with 17 bases between them. The CDR3 protein is CASSLLALGRDEQFF. The CDR3 nucleotides read TGTGCCAGCAGCTTGTTGGCACTGGGTAGGGATGAGCAGTTCTTC.